This paragraph reports one T cell receptor (beta chain). Source study methods: Reference gene primer amplification gave nucleated cell count estimates. Generated by immunoSEQ multiplex PCR, the TCRdb table keeps only in-frame clones and is missing some. V and J calls and clone size are those listed in that table; D and trimming were worked out from the DNA. The table records approximately 100,000 clones, 90% to 95% of them present only once. The data were taken from a study of blood T cell repertoires in COVID-19. Study information: Donors in the United States, Italy and Spain gave samples during acute or convalescent COVID-19.

Germline V lookup: CDR1 LGHDT, CDR2 YNNKEL (reference sequence). V was cut by 5 bases and J by 7 bases, with 21 bases left in between. The length of the CDR3 is 16 residues. The TCR sequence derives from a human donor in a cohort sampled during active COVID-19. Sequencing was done on a sample of peripheral blood. This sequence joins TRBV3-1 (or the pseudogene TRBV3-2) and TRBJ1-3; the D gene is possibly TRBD1 (6 bases). CDR3 sequence reads: CASSARDTSPMNTIYF. The CDR3 DNA sequence: TGTGCCAGCAGCGCCCGGGACACCTCCCCTATGAACACCATATATTTT.